The following is a T cell receptor (beta chain) sequence with its context. The data derive from a study of glioma-infiltrating T cells after dendritic cell vaccination. Overall study context: Patients received autologous tumor lysate-pulsed dendritic cell vaccination between about 2003 and 2013. Patients received three intradermal dendritic cell vaccine injections at biweekly intervals.

The PCR used 60 V beta and 13 J beta primers. Assay used: immunoSEQ multiplex PCR; TCRdb lists only in-frame clones, some missing. Of about 32,000 clones listed, roughly nine tenths were seen once; the top ten hold roughly 2%. This receptor was identified in a human donor with glioblastoma. This material consisted of blood, taken before dendritic cell vaccination.

The CDR3 nucleotides read TGTGCCAGCAGTGAACTAGCCGAGACATTGGGTGGCTACACCTTC. Its protein product is CASSELAETLGGYTF. The rearrangement uses TRBV25-1 and TRBJ1-2; D is unclear. The length of the CDR3 is 15 residues. Trimming removed 2 bases from V and 7 bases from J, with 17 bases in between. Germline V gene sequence: CDR1 MGHDK, CDR2 SYGVNS.